The source of this T cell receptor (beta chain) is a study of T cell responses to AZD1222 COVID-19 vaccine. As for the study in general: Second-dose recipients at about 4 or about 12 weeks were treated as one pooled group.

General study points: Reports indicate that nearly half of spike-specific TCRs are directed at unmutated variant regions. It was only 6 or 7 AZD1222 recipients who were seropositive at baseline.

The germline V gene encodes CDR1 KGHDR and CDR2 SFDVKD. Trimming took 5 bases from V and 4 from J, leaving 17 bases between them. The CDR3 covers 16 residues. For this clone: Its antigen remains unidentified.

Clones were sequenced by immunoSEQ multiplex PCR, and TCRdb holds only the in-frame ones, with some missing. The table lists over 100,000 clones, about 86% of them singletons, with around 9.9% in the top ten. This receptor was taken from an adult in good health. The sample here was peripheral blood, taken on day 0 of AZD1222 vaccination. This sequence joins TRBV24-1 and TRBJ2-1; possible D gene TRBD2, 6 bases. The CDR3 protein is CATSGRAHGPYNEQFF. DNA for the CDR3: TGTGCCACCAGTGGGAGGGCGCATGGTCCATACAATGAGCAGTTCTTC.